Below, one T cell receptor (beta chain) is given with its context. Data came from immunoSEQ multiplex PCR; TCRdb stores just in-frame clones and leaves some out. The sample lists roughly 1,500,000 clones; approximately 98.5% were seen once. The data are from a study of shared clonotypes between healthy human individuals. Trimming shortened V by 6 bases and J by 3 bases, and 12 bases separated the two germline ends. Germline CDR1 reads LNHDA; CDR2 reads SQIVND (reference sequence). There are 14 residues in the CDR3. The sample consisted of naive CD4+ T cells sorted from blood. This sample's subset: CD45RA+ positively selected. This receptor was taken from a man aged 30 to 39 in good health. The chain joins TRBV19 to TRBJ2-1, with D tentatively TRBD1 or TRBD2 (5 bases each). CDR3 nucleotides: TGTGCCAGTAGGGGGCTAGCTCTCTACAATGAGCAGTTCTTC. Its protein is CASRGLALYNEQFF.